These 17 T cell receptor beta chains came from one sample sequenced in a study of T cells in Graves' hyperthyroidism and ophthalmopathy. Researchers amplified the TCR beta CDR3 regions from RNA transcripts. TCR CDR3 underwent first-round RT-PCR with the HTBI primer set. Using its own MiXCR run on the multiplex PCR reads, TCRdb lists one record per CDR3 protein. The top ten hold around 4.5% of the sample, which has hundreds of thousands of distinct CDR3 sequences, about 15% seen once. Sequencing was carried out using blood. These receptors all stem from a middle-aged woman with Graves' ophthalmopathy.

The V call is TRBV12-3 or TRBV12-4, the J call TRBJ2-7; 10 positions match TRBD2. Trimming at V came to 3 bases and at J to 4 bases, leaving 3 bases not matched to a gene. The CDR3 spans 14 residues. CDR3 nucleotides: TGTGCCAGCAGTTTTGCAGCGGGAGGGTACGAGCAGTACTTC. Its translation: CASSFAAGGYEQYF.

This clonotype showed up many times. The chain couples TRBV7-2 to TRBJ2-5, with D possibly TRBD2 on 6 matching bases. V was shortened by 2 bases and J by 1 base, with 17 bases between the two germline ends. CDR3 length: 17 residues. CDR1 SGHTA and CDR2 FQGNSA come from the germline V gene. This chain's CDR3 is CASSLWGSRAGQETQYF. The CDR3 DNA is TGTGCCAGCAGCTTATGGGGGTCGAGAGCGGGCCAAGAGACCCAGTACTTC.

This clonotype was seen at least ten times. This chain connects TRBV19 to TRBJ1-2; 9 bases are a match to TRBD1. The CDR3 sequence is 13 residues long. V gave up 5 bases and J gave up 7 bases; unmatched junction bases: 5. Germline V CDR1 and CDR2: LNHDA, SQIVND (reference sequence). The CDR3 here is CASSRTGEPGYTF. CDR3 DNA: TGTGCCAGTAGTCGGACAGGGGAACCTGGCTACACCTTC.

This clonotype was found many times. The gene calls are TRBV4-3 and TRBJ2-5; TRBD1 or TRBD2 may be the D gene (5 bases each). Looked up from germline, CDR1 is LGHNA and CDR2 is YSLEER. Trimming shortened V by 0 bases and J by 9 bases, and 11 bases separated the two germline ends. CDR3 length equals 13 residues. In nucleotides, the CDR3 is TGCGCCAGCAGCCAAGATCGGGAACAGGCCCAGTACTTC. Translated: CASSQDREQAQYF.

In this sample, this clonotype turned up a few times. The genes are TRBV11-3 and TRBJ2-1; D unclear. There are 14 residues in the CDR3. The germline V gene encodes CDR1 SGHNT and CDR2 YENEEA. V lost 3 bases and J 6 bases, leaving 12 bases between the germline ends. DNA of the CDR3: TGTGCCAGCAGCTTTTATACTACGGGCAATGAGCAGTTCTTC. Protein sequence: CASSFYTTGNEQFF.

The chain employs TRBV7-2 and TRBJ2-2; D perhaps matches TRBD2 (5 bases). CDR1 and CDR2 (germline): SGHTA, FQGNSA. The CDR3 consists of 12 residues. The V end lost 6 bases, the J end lost 13 bases, and 15 bases lay between the germline ends. CDR3 sequence: CASSYERVTLFF. DNA for the CDR3: TGTGCCAGCAGTTATGAGAGGGTGACGCTGTTTTTT.

This chain links TRBV12-3 or TRBV12-4 with TRBJ1-1; D remains ambiguous. Trimming pared 3 bases from V and 10 bases from J, leaving 12 bases between. This CDR3 comprises 12 residues. For the CDR3, the DNA is TGTGCCAGCAGTTTCGGGCAGCCGATAGCTTTCTTT. As protein: CASSFGQPIAFF.

Many counts were recorded for this clonotype. The chain uses TRBV20-1 and TRBJ2-7; TRBD1 is a possible D gene (6 bases). The germline V gene encodes CDR1 DFQATT and CDR2 SNEGSKA (reference sequence). The V gene lost 2 bases and the J gene lost 2 bases, with 19 bases spanning the gap. The length of the CDR3 is 16 residues. Here the CDR3 DNA reads TGCAGTGCTAGACACGCTCAGGACAGCGTAGCCTACGAGCAGTACTTC. Translated: CSARHAQDSVAYEQYF.

The table lists this clonotype with many counts. This chain uses TRBV9 with TRBJ2-2; D uncertain. The CDR3 has 13 amino acids. V dropped 4 bases and J dropped 7 bases, with 11 bases sitting between them. CDR1 and CDR2 (germline): SGDLS, YYNGEE. The CDR3 DNA is TGTGCCAGCAGCCGACACCCCATCGGGGAGCTGTTTTTT. Translating gives CASSRHPIGELFF.

The sample holds many counts of this clonotype. The chain links TRBV7-3 to TRBJ2-3; tentatively, D is TRBD1 (5 bases). The CDR3 is 13 amino acids. V gave up 2 bases and J gave up 6 bases, with 9 bases separating them. The germline gives CDR1 SGHTA, CDR2 FQGTGA. The CDR3 coding sequence is TGTGCCAGCAGCTTATATGGGGCGGATACGCAGTATTTT. As protein: CASSLYGADTQYF.

This clonotype was seen many times. This chain uses TRBV20-1 with TRBJ2-5; perhaps TRBD2 as D (7 bases). Per germline, CDR1 DFQATT and CDR2 SNEGSKA (reference sequence). The CDR3 extends over 13 amino acids. Trimming shortened V by 3 bases and J by 1 base, and 9 bases separated the two germline ends. The CDR3 sequence: CSASGGPQETQYF. The CDR3 region has the DNA TGCAGTGCTAGCGGGGGGCCCCAAGAGACCCAGTACTTC.

This clonotype was detected many times. The chain carries TRBV27 and TRBJ1-2; D might be TRBD1 (6 bases). Germline lookup yields CDR1 MNHEY and CDR2 SMNVEV (reference sequence). Trimming cost V 6 bases and J 5 bases, with 13 bases left between them. This CDR3 has 13 residues. This CDR3 is CASREGQGYGYTF. The CDR3 coding sequence is TGTGCCAGCAGGGAAGGCCAGGGGTATGGCTACACCTTC.

The chain couples TRBV27 to TRBJ1-1; a weak D match, TRBD1 (6 bases). Germline CDR1 reads MNHEY; CDR2 reads SMNVEV (reference sequence). The V and J ends lost 4 bases and 1 base respectively, with 16 bases between them. The CDR3 runs to 16 residues. The CDR3 loop is CASSSIQGSGNTEAFF. The CDR3 DNA reads TGTGCCAGCAGTTCGATTCAGGGGAGCGGGAACACTGAAGCTTTCTTT.

This clonotype was seen ten or more times. The chain uses TRBV2 and TRBJ2-5; TRBD1 aligns across 12 bases. Losses at the gene ends were 10 bases for V and 5 bases for J; bases not matched to a gene: 11. The CDR3 has 15 amino acids. CDR1 is SNHLY and CDR2 is FYNNEI in the germline V gene. DNA for the CDR3: TGTGCCACCTCAATGGGACAGGGGGCTTGGGAGACCCAGTACTTC. It encodes CATSMGQGAWETQYF.

The table lists this clonotype with many counts. The germline gene is not matched at one end of the junction; a read error may be the cause. V gene TRBV28 combines with J gene TRBJ2-2; 8 positions agree with TRBD2. Germline V lookup: CDR1 MDHEN, CDR2 SYDVKM. CDR3 length: 14 amino acids. DNA of the CDR3: TGTGCCAGCACTTTATTAGCGGGATTGGGGGAGCTGTTTTTT. Amino acids: CASTLLAGLGELFF.

Ten or more counts support this clonotype. V gene TRBV28 combines with J gene TRBJ2-7; 7 bases fit TRBD1. Germline loops: CDR1 MDHEN, CDR2 SYDVKM. Trimming removed 5 bases from V and 6 bases from J; junction bases left unmatched: 7. This CDR3 is built from 13 residues. CDR3 nucleotide sequence: TGTGCCAGCAGTGCCATACAGGGGCCCGAGCAGTACTTC. Protein: CASSAIQGPEQYF.

In this sample, this clonotype turned up once. J is TRBJ1-3 and V is TRBV28, with D perhaps TRBD1 (5 bases). Germline V CDR1 and CDR2: MDHEN, SYDVKM. CDR3 length equals 16 residues. The V and J ends lost 4 bases and 0 bases respectively, with 13 bases between them. The CDR3 protein is CASSSPGRNSGNTIYF. The CDR3 nucleotides are TGTGCCAGCAGTTCACCGGGACGGAACTCTGGAAACACCATATATTTT.